This T cell receptor (beta chain) appears in the sequencing data of a study of OX40 agonist ivuxolimab in advanced cancers. The germline gives CDR1 LNHDA, CDR2 SQIVND (reference sequence). Trimming pared 6 bases from V and 1 base from J, leaving 12 bases between. This CDR3 contains 14 residues. Measured with immunoSEQ multiplex PCR; TCRdb has only the in-frame clones, and not every one. Of 50,000 to 65,000 clones in the sample, over 75% were seen once. Sequencing used CD4+ or CD8+ T cells sorted from blood, obtained in a trial of the OX40 agonist ivuxolimab. This TCR came from an adult with an advanced solid tumor such as melanoma, head and neck, liver or kidney cancer. The V call is TRBV19, the J call TRBJ1-1, with D maybe TRBD1 (5 bases). The CDR3 here is CASSQAGGNTEAFF. The DNA for the CDR3 is TGTGCCAGTAGCCAGGCGGGGGGGAACACTGAAGCTTTCTTT.